The clone carrying this TCR beta chain has just one count. The data originate from a study of blood T cell repertoires in COVID-19. Here immunoSEQ multiplex PCR was the method, and the copy in TCRdb shows in-frame clones only, minus some. Of about 250,000 clones detected, 86% appear once; the ten largest clones hold more than 1.5%. This CDR3 contains 13 residues. After removal of 4 bases from V and 3 bases from J, the junction contained 4 bases not matched to a gene. Per germline, CDR1 SGHRS and CDR2 YFSETQ. Individuals aged roughly 18 to 95 years were recruited from roughly 22 US areas. Which cohort a participant joined came from the clinical history participants gave.

The sample taken for sequencing was PBMCs or T cells enriched from blood (not recorded which). The TCR sequence derives from a man aged 35 to 55 who had recovered from COVID-19. J is TRBJ2-7 and V is TRBV5-1; TRBD1 agrees at 7 bases. The CDR3 here is CASSTTGVYEQYF. The CDR3 DNA is TGCGCCAGCAGCACCACAGGGGTCTACGAGCAGTACTTC. The variable domain in full, with the rest retrieved from reference TRBV5-1 and TRBJ2-7, is KAGVTQTPRYLIKTRGQQVTLSCSPISGHRSVSWYQQTPGQGLQFLFEYFSETQRNKGNFPGRFSGRQFSNSRSEMNVSTLELGDSALYLCASSTTGVYEQYFGPGTRLTVT.